This entry concerns a single T cell receptor (beta chain). This clonotype has a single count. Its antigen is currently not known. No clone much larger than this one lies a single base away; base qualities are absent. The sample originates from a study of post-analysis software for immune sequencing data (dated by TCRdb to between 2015 and 2017). Looking at the study overall: Disease courses on record covered relapsing-remitting, secondary progressive and progressive-relapsing multiple sclerosis, though some patients had no subtype annotation. A subset of samples was prepared in parallel using single-end sample barcoding, then pooled and co-amplified after Illumina adapter ligation. The patient repertoires were set against under 13 previously published healthy control repertoires from donors whose ages ranged from about 6 to 25 years. The investigation overall reported the following: Strong co-clustering of samples prepared in the same batch was shown by direct clustering with F measure, prompting a batch-effect correction. The control group was slightly older than the multiple sclerosis patient group. Patients showed significantly higher frequencies than controls for several TRBV segments, among them TRBV5-6, TRBV5-1 and TRBV20-1. Significantly lower normalized Chao1 diversity was found in multiple sclerosis patients than in controls, suggesting substantial peripheral T-cell clonal expansion.

To demonstrate the VDJtools post-analysis software, TCR beta repertoires were profiled from the peripheral blood of roughly 14 young patients with multiple sclerosis. The multiple sclerosis patients were children and adolescents between roughly 6 and 15 years of age. Reading the germline V gene (reference sequence) gives CDR1 DFQATT and CDR2 SNEGSKA. V is pruned by 6 bases and J by 8 bases, leaving 6 bases of the junction without a gene match. From the cysteine up to the phenylalanine, the CDR3 has a length of 12 residues. Solely the CDR3 DNA is kept, with 36 bases framed from the first base. Library construction relied on PCR. The reads were generated on an Illumina HiSeq 2500. To reduce PCR and sequencing biases, unique molecular identifiers were built into the TCR beta cDNA libraries. Every 1 to 10 million input T cells yielded 500,000 or so cDNA molecules, meaning each molecule approximated one T cell. The patient libraries were prepared and sequenced with the same protocol used for the earlier healthy control dataset. Within a given batch, samples were prepared together, multiplexed and sequenced on the same HiSeq lane. In the source study's methods: MIGEC was used to process the raw barcoded reads, and molecular identifier groups with only a single read were discarded before consensus assembly and CDR3 extraction. VDJtools was used for post-analysis of the clonotype tables, and diversity was normalized by down-sampling every dataset to the size of the smallest sample. In repertoire overlap clustering, CDR3 amino acid sequences, but not nucleotide sequences, were matched to correct batch-related cross-sample contamination. Starting from the raw public reads, TCRdb applied fastp trimming at Q25, assembled clones with MiXCR and retained in-frame beta chains. Records with the same CDR3 protein are collapsed into one entry carrying the most frequent genes and DNA. For this entry, the V and J calls and clone size follow TCRdb and not the study's own pipeline. The sample profile shows some 500,000 distinct CDR3 sequences; roughly 45% of them were found once. In total, the top ten clones hold around an eighth of the sample.

The sample consisted of blood. This receptor chain uses TRBV20-1 and TRBJ1-5, with 8 middle bases fitting TRBD1. The TCR was taken from a girl between 5 and 17 years old with multiple sclerosis. The DNA sequence reads TGCAGTGCCAGACAGGGGTCGGAGCCCCAGCATTTT. Its translation reads: CSARQGSEPQHF.